What follows are 7 T cell receptor beta chains derived from one specimen sequenced in a study of T cells after yellow fever vaccination (dated by TCRdb to 2018 to 2020). To prepare the library, 5' RACE was applied. TCRdb records Illumina HiSeq 2500 as the sequencer. Through fastp at Q25 and MiXCR, TCRdb rebuilt clones from the public reads, retaining in-frame beta chains. Every CDR3 protein is listed once, alongside the most common genes and DNA of its rows. The sample table records more than 95,000 distinct CDR3 sequences; about 7.8% of these occur just once. The ten largest clones capture 2.7% of the sample. Reading the label with the study, this specimen's treatment or condition is: live attenuated yellow fever vaccine strain. The sample here was CD4+ T cells sorted from PBMCs, taken around 45 days after the first yellow fever vaccination. The receptors were gathered from a young man who received the YFV17D yellow fever vaccine.

This clonotype appeared many times. J is TRBJ2-3 and V is TRBV10-3; 7 bases fit TRBD1. The germline V gene encodes CDR1 ENHRY and CDR2 SYGVKD. This CDR3 spans 15 amino acids. Trimming removed 3 bases from V and 4 bases from J; junction bases left unmatched: 7. The CDR3 sequence is CAISERQGNADTQYF. The CDR3 bases are TGTGCCATCAGTGAACGACAGGGTAATGCAGATACGCAGTATTTT.

This clonotype was recorded many times. The chain links TRBV4-2 to TRBJ1-1; tentatively, D is TRBD1 (6 bases). This CDR3 has 15 amino acids. In germline, CDR1 is LGHNA, CDR2 YNFKEQ. With 1 base removed from V and 0 bases from J, the gap between germline ends came to 9 bases. CDR3 sequence reads: CASSQGQVMNTEAFF. For the CDR3, the DNA is TGTGCCAGCAGCCAAGGACAGGTGATGAACACTGAAGCTTTCTTT.

This clonotype was seen ten or more times. This CDR3 is CATTQGPIQYF. The CDR3 nucleotides are TGTGCCACCACCCAGGGACCCATTCAGTACTTC. The chain is built from TRBV15 and TRBJ2-4; possibly TRBD1 or TRBD2 for D (5 bases each). Germline V CDR1 and CDR2: LNHNV, YYDKDF (reference sequence). This CDR3 has 11 amino acids. Trimming cost V 7 bases and J 9 bases, with 10 bases left between them.

This clonotype has just a few counts. The V call is TRBV7-2, the J call TRBJ2-5; D gene ambiguous. CDR3 size: 14 residues. Germline V gene data show CDR1 as SGHTA and CDR2 as FQGNSA. V lost 1 base to trimming and J lost 7 bases, with 13 bases between them. In DNA form, the CDR3 reads TGTGCCAGCAGCTTAGGCAGAGAACATTCGACCCAGTACTTC. This codes for CASSLGREHSTQYF.

This clonotype came up many times. The chain combines TRBV10-3 with TRBJ2-2; D is unresolved. CDR3 size: 15 residues. V lost 2 bases and J 3 bases, leaving 10 bases between the germline ends. CDR1 ENHRY and CDR2 SYGVKD come from the germline V gene. The CDR3 coding sequence is TGTGCCATCAGTGAGCCCGACTCATACACCGGGGAGCTGTTTTTT. The encoded protein is CAISEPDSYTGELFF.

This clonotype was seen ten or more times. The rearrangement links TRBV5-5 to TRBJ2-3; 7 nucleotides match TRBD1. Trimming cost V 0 bases and J 4 bases; bases outside gene matches: 2. CDR3 length: 14 residues. Germline loops: CDR1 SGHKS, CDR2 YYEKEE (reference sequence). CDR3 region: CASSLETGPDTQYF. CDR3 DNA sequence: TGTGCCAGCAGCTTGGAGACAGGGCCAGATACGCAGTATTTT.

This clonotype was counted ten times or more. The rearrangement uses TRBV11-1 and TRBJ1-6; D is unresolved. The CDR3 is 18 amino acids. The germline gives CDR1 SGHAT, CDR2 FQDESV (reference sequence). With 1 base removed from V and 4 bases from J, the gap between germline ends came to 17 bases. Here the CDR3 reads CASSLETPTNTYNSPLHF. DNA for the CDR3: TGTGCCAGCAGCTTAGAAACCCCTACTAATACATATAATTCACCCCTCCACTTT.